This TCR beta chain is from a study of cytomegalovirus exposure and HLA in healthy donors. This CDR3 comprises 14 residues. Trimming removed 2 bases at V and 0 bases at J, with 8 bases between. CDR1 and CDR2 (germline): MNHEY, SMNVEV (reference sequence). As regards this clone: Antigen specificity is unknown.

Regarding the study as a whole: A link between a missense DCLRE1C variant and TCR beta V- and J-gene trimming emerged from a later analysis.

Participants comprised healthy donors of bone marrow. PCR used 60 Vbeta primers and 13 Jbeta primers. Produced via immunoSEQ multiplex PCR; TCRdb's table is partial and in-frame only. This sample's clone table lists over 45,000 clones. The TCR originated in a woman aged 18 to 35 in good health and CMV-seronegative. Material for sequencing was PBMCs. This rearrangement joins TRBV27 to TRBJ2-7, with no clear D. CDR3 sequence (DNA): TGTGCCAGCAGTTTACAGGCGATCTCCTACGAGCAGTACTTC. Its translation is CASSLQAISYEQYF.